This T cell receptor beta chain was captured in a study of CD8 T cells in Susac syndrome. Across the whole study: When their blood was taken, the Susac syndrome patients had either not yet had any therapy, were taking corticosteroids, or were taking intravenous immunoglobulin alone.

Reverse transcription of roughly 0.45 to 1 ug RNA was performed with random hexamers. An immunoSEQ multiplex PCR generated amplified TCR beta CDR3 products spanning 54 Vbeta and 13 Jbeta. MiXCR was run by TCRdb on the immunoSEQ multiplex PCR reads, yielding one entry per CDR3 protein. The table records roughly 80,000 distinct CDR3 sequences, 85% to 95% of them present only once. Sequencing of TCR beta was performed on blood CD8+ T cells and on blood CD4+ T cells. The sample taken for sequencing was CD4+ T cells from PBMCs. This clonotype originated in a human donor with Susac syndrome.

CDR3 residues: CASMPGTGGYTF. Written as DNA, the CDR3 is TGTGCCAGCATGCCGGGGACGGGTGGCTACACCTTC. The J gene is TRBJ1-2, the V gene TRBV6-5; a possible D gene is TRBD1 (5 bases). CDR3 length: 12 amino acids. Trimming cost V 7 bases and J 7 bases, with 13 bases left between them. CDR1 is MNHEY and CDR2 is SVGAGI in the germline V gene.